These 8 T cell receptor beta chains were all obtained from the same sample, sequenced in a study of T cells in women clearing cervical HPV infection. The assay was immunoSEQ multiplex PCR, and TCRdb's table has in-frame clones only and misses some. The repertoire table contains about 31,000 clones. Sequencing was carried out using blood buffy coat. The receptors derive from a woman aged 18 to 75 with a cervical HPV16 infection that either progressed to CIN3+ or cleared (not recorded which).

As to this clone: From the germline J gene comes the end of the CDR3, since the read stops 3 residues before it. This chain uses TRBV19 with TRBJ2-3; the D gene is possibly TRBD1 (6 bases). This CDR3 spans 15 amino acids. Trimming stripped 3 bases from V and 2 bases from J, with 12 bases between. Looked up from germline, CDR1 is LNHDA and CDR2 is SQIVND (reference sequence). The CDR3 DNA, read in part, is TGTGCCAGTAGTATTGGGGGCAGCTTCACAGATACG. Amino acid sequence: CASSIGGSFTDT. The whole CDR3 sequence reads CASSIGGSFTDTQYF.

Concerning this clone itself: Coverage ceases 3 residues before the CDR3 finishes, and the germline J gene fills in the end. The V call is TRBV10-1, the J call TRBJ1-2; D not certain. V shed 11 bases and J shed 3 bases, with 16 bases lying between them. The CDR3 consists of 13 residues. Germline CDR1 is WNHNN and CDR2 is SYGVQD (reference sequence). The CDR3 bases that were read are TGCGCCGGAGCCACAAGTAGGGACTATGGC. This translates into CAGATSRDYG. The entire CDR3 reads CAGATSRDYGYTF.

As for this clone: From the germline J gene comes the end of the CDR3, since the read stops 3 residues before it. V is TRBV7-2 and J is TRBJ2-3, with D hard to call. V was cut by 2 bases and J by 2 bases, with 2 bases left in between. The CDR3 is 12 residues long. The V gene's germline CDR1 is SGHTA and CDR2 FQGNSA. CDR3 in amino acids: CASSLYTDTQYF. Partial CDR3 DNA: TGTGCCAGCAGCTTATACACAGATACG.

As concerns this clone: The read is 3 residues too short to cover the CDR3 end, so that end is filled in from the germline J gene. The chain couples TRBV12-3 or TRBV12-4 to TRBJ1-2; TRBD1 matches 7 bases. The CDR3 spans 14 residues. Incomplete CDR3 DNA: TGTGCCAGCAGTTTAGCAGGGGGCGCGTCGGGC. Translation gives CASSLAGGASG. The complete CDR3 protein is CASSLAGGASGYTF.

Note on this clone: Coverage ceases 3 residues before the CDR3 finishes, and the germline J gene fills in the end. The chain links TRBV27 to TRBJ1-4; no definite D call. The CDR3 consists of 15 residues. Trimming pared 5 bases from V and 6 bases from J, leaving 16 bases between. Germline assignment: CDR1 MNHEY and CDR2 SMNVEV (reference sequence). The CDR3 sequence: CASSPRPERDEKLFF. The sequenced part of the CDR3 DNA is TGTGCCAGCAGTCCCCGGCCGGAACGGGATGAAAAA. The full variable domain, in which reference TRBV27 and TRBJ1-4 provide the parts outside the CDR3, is EAQVTQNPRYLITVTGKKLTVTCSQNMNHEYMSWYRQDPGLGLRQIYYSMNVEVTDKGDVPEGYKVSRKEKRNFPLILESPSPNQTSLYFCASSPRPERDEKLFFGSGTQLSVL.

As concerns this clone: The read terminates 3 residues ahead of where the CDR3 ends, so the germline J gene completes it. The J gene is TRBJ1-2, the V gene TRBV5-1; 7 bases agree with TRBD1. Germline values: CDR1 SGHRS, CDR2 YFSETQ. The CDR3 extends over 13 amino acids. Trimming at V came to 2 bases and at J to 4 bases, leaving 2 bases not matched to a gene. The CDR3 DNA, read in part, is TGCGCCAGCAGCTTAAACAGGGGCTATGGC. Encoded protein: CASSLNRGYG. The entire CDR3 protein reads CASSLNRGYGYTF. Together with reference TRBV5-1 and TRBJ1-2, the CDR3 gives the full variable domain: KAGVTQTPRYLIKTRGQQVTLSCSPISGHRSVSWYQQTPGQGLQFLFEYFSETQRNKGNFPGRFSGRQFSNSRSEMNVSTLELGDSALYLCASSLNRGYGYTFGSGTRLTVV.

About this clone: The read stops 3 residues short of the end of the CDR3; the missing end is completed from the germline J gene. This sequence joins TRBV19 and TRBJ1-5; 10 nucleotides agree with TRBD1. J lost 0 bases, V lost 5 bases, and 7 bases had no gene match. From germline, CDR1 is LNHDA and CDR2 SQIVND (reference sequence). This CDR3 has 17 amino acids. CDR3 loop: CASSFRDRGYSNQPQHF. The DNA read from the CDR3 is TGTGCCAGTAGTTTCCGGGACAGGGGATATAGCAATCAGCCC.

The part of the CDR3 DNA that was read is TGCGCCAGCAGCTTGGCAGGACAGAAAGAGACC. Translated, it gives CASSLAGQKET. The entire CDR3 reads CASSLAGQKETQYF. J is TRBJ2-5 and V is TRBV5-1; D is possibly TRBD1 (6 bases). Read sequence stops 3 residues before the CDR3 end, and the germline J gene provides the missing end. CDR1 is SGHRS, CDR2 YFSETQ, per germline. The CDR3 loop spans 14 amino acids. V dropped 0 bases and J dropped 3 bases, with 9 bases sitting between them.